This TCR beta chain was profiled in a study of Tregs in tolerant kidney transplant recipients. Study-level points and caveats: The most relevant donor-specific Treg TCRbeta repertoire apparently came from expansion with activated donor B cells.

Profiling relied on immunoSEQ multiplex PCR, and the TCRdb table lists in-frame clones only, not all of them. The sample includes roughly 48,000 clones. The CDR3 consists of 14 residues. Germline CDR1 is DFQATT and CDR2 is SNEGSKA (reference sequence). V lost 7 bases and J lost 6; bases outside the gene matches: 11. On this clone itself: Antigen specificity is unknown. The DNA ends 3 residues before the CDR3 does, and the rest of the CDR3 is filled in from the germline J gene.

J is TRBJ1-5 and V is TRBV20-1, with 8 bases aligning to TRBD1. The input for sequencing was CD4+ T cells from blood, taken before the transplant. The source of this sequence is a human donor who received a combined kidney and bone marrow transplant. The CDR3 DNA, read in part, is TGCAGTGGTAAAAGACAGGGGCCGGGTCAGCCC. Translated: CSGKRQGPGQP. The CDR3 reads in full as CSGKRQGPGQPQHF.